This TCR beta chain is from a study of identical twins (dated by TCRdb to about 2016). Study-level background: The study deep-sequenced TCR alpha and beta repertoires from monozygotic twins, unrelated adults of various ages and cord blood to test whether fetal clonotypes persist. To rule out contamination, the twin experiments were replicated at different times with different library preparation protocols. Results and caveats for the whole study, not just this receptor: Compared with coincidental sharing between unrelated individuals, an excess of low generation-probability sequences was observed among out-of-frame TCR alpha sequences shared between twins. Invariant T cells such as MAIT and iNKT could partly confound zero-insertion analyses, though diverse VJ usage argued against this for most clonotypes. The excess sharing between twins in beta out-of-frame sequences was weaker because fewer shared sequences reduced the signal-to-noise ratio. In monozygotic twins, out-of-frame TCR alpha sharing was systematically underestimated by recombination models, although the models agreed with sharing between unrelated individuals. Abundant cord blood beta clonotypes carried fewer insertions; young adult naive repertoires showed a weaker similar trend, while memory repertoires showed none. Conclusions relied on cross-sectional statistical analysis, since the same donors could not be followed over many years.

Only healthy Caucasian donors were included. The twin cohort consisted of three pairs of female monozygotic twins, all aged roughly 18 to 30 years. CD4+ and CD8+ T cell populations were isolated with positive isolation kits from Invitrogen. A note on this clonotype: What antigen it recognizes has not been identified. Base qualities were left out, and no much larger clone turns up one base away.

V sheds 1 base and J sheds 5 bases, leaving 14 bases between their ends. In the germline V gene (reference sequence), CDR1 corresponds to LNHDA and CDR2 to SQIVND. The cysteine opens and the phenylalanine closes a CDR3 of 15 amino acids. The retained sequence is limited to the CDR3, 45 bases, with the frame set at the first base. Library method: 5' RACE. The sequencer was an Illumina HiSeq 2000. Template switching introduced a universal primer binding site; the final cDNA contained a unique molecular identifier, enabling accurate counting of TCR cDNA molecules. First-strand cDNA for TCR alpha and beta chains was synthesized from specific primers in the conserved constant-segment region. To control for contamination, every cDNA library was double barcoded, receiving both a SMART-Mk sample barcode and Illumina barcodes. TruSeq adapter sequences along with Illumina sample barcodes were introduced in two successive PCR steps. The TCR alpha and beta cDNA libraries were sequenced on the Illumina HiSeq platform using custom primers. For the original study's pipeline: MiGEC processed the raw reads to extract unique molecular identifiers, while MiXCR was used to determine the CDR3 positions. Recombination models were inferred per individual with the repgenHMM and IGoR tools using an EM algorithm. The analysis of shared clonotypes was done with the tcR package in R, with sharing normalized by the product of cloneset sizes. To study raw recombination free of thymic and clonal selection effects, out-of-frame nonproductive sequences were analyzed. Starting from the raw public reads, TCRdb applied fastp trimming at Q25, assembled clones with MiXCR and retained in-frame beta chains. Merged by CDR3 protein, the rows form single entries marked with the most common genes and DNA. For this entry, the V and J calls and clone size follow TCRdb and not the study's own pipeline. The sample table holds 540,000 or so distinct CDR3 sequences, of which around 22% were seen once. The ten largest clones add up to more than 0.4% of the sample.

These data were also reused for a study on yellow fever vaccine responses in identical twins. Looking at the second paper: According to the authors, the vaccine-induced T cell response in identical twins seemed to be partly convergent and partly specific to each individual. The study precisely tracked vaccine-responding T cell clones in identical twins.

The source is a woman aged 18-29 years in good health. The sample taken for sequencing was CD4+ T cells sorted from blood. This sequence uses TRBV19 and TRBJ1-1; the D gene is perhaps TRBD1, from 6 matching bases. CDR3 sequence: CASSIASGVRTEAFF. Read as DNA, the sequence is TGTGCCAGTAGTATAGCCTCAGGGGTACGTACTGAAGCTTTCTTT.